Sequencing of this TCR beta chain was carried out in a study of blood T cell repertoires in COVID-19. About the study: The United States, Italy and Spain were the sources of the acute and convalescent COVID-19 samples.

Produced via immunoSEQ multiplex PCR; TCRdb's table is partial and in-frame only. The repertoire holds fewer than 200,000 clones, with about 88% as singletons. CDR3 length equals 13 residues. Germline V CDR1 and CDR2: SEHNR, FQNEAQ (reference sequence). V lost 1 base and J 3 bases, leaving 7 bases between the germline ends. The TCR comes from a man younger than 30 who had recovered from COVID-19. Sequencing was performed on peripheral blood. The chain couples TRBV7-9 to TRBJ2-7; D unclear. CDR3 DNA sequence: TGTGCCAGCAGCTTAGATGAGATCTACGAGCAGTACTTC. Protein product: CASSLDEIYEQYF.